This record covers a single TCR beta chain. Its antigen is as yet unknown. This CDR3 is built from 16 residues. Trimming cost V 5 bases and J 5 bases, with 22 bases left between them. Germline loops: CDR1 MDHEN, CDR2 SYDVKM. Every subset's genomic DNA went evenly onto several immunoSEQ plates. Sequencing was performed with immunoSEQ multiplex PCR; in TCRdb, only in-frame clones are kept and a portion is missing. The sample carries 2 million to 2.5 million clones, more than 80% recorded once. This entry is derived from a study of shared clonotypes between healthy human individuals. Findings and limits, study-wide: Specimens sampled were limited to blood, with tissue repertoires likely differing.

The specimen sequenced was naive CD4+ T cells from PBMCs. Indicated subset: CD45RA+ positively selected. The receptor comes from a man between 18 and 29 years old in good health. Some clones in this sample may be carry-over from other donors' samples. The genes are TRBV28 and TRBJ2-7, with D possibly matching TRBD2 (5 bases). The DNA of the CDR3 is TGTGCCAGCAGTATCCGGGATCCTAAGACGGCCGACGAGCAGTACTTC. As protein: CASSIRDPKTADEQYF.